Below, 25 T cell receptor beta chains from the same sample are listed, as sequenced in a study of CXCR3-negative and CXCR3-positive naive CD8 T cells. Whole-study results and caveats: Naive CXCR3-positive cells had TRB CDR3s more hydrophobic than those of CXCR3-negative naive cells.

The method, 5' RACE with UMI labels, was used to prepare the TRB cDNA libraries. No DNA is given; TCRdb re-called the 5' RACE reads and lists each CDR3 protein once. This table holds about 150,000 distinct CDR3 sequences. These receptors' targets are unknown. What was sequenced was naive CXCR3+ CD8+ T cells from blood. As for subset: CD45RO-CCR7+CD27+CD95- naive CD8+ T cells expressing CXCR3 (TNR3+). These receptors all stem from a human donor in good health. Some clones in this sample may be carry-over from other donors' samples.

J is TRBJ2-7 and V is TRBV5-1. The CDR3 runs 12 residues. Germline V lookup: CDR1 SGHRS, CDR2 YFSETQ. CDR3 amino acids: CASSFNGCEQYF.

This chain joins TRBV28 and TRBJ2-3; checking the TCRdb D call of TRBD2 is not possible without DNA. Germline V lookup: CDR1 MDHEN, CDR2 SYDVKM. CDR3 length: 15 residues. CDR3 sequence: CASSLSGLSTDTQYF.

This chain joins TRBV19 and TRBJ2-7; TCRdb's D call of TRBD1 is untestable without DNA. The germline V gene has CDR1 LNHDA and CDR2 SQIVND (reference sequence). This CDR3 is built from 14 residues. The CDR3 here is CASDPGTGIAEQYF.

The chain is built from TRBV6-5 and TRBJ2-7; TCRdb reports TRBD2, a call that lacks DNA to check it against. Germline loops: CDR1 MNHEY, CDR2 SVGAGI. This CDR3 region has 16 residues. The CDR3 region is CASSAWTSQAYYEQYF.

This chain links TRBV5-4 with TRBJ2-2; absent DNA, TCRdb's TRBD1 call cannot be checked. This CDR3 spans 16 amino acids. Germline CDR1 and CDR2: SGHNT and YYREEE (reference sequence). CDR3 amino acids: CASSLGGGRPTGELFF. Combining the CDR3 with reference TRBV5-4 and TRBJ2-2 gives the whole variable domain ETGVTQSPTHLIKTRGQQVTLRCSSQSGHNTVSWYQQALGQGPQFIFQYYREEENGRGNFPPRFSGLQFPNYSSELNVNALELDDSALYLCASSLGGGRPTGELFFGEGSRLTVL.

This chain joins TRBV18 and TRBJ1-6; TCRdb picks TRBD1, but there is no DNA to check that call. This CDR3 has 15 amino acids. CDR1 is KGHSH and CDR2 is LQKENI in the germline V gene. The CDR3 loop is CASSEDRGGYSPLHF.

V gene TRBV29-1 combines with J gene TRBJ1-2. CDR3 length: 14 residues. CDR1 and CDR2 from the germline V gene are SQVTM and ANQGSEA. This CDR3 reads CSVEEEGANYGYTF.

The rearrangement links TRBV19 to TRBJ2-1; TCRdb names TRBD2, which stays unverified in the absence of DNA. The CDR3 spans 18 residues. In germline, CDR1 is LNHDA, CDR2 SQIVND (reference sequence). The CDR3 protein is CASSLSGGAYSSYNEQFF.

V usage is TRBV28 and J usage is TRBJ1-5; TCRdb designates TRBD1, a call that cannot be tested without DNA. CDR1 is MDHEN, CDR2 SYDVKM, per germline. There are 14 residues in the CDR3. The CDR3 is CASRITGGNQPQHF.

This chain joins TRBV6-5 and TRBJ1-1; the D gene TCRdb calls, TRBD1, cannot be checked with no DNA. The CDR3 runs to 14 residues. The germline V gene encodes CDR1 MNHEY and CDR2 SVGAGI. The CDR3 loop is CASSYNKQGTEAFF.

This chain connects TRBV5-1 to TRBJ2-7; TCRdb reports TRBD1, a call that lacks DNA to check it against. The CDR3 totals 12 residues. CDR1 and CDR2 (germline): SGHRS, YFSETQ. CDR3 sequence reads: CASSLTGSGQYF.

The CDR3 loop reads CASSITGNTEAFF. The V call is TRBV19, the J call TRBJ1-1. Germline CDR1 and CDR2: LNHDA and SQIVND (reference sequence). The CDR3 loop spans 13 amino acids. Drawing the rest from reference TRBV19 and TRBJ1-1, the complete variable domain is DGGITQSPKYLFRKEGQNVTLSCEQNLNHDAMYWYRQDPGQGLRLIYYSQIVNDFQKGDIAEGYSVSREKKESFPLTVTSAQKNPTAFYLCASSITGNTEAFFGQGTRLTVV.

The chain employs TRBV6-5 and TRBJ1-1. There are 13 residues in the CDR3. CDR1 and CDR2 from the germline V gene are MNHEY and SVGAGI. The CDR3 loop reads CATRLAGATEAFF.

V usage is TRBV28 and J usage is TRBJ2-1; as DNA is missing, the TRBD2 call by TCRdb cannot be tested. This CDR3 is 21 amino acids long. Germline loops: CDR1 MDHEN, CDR2 SYDVKM. This CDR3 reads CASSFPLGEGLESSTYNEQFF.

J is TRBJ1-4 and V is TRBV9. Germline V CDR1 and CDR2: SGDLS, YYNGEE. This CDR3 is built from 14 residues. Here the CDR3 reads CASSAGQPGEKLFF.

The rearrangement joins TRBV12-3 or TRBV12-4 to TRBJ2-1. The CDR3 contains 13 residues. CDR3 loop: CASSFDPSNEQFF.

V and J are TRBV4-1 and TRBJ2-7; without DNA, the TCRdb call of TRBD2 cannot be checked. This CDR3 is 14 amino acids long. In germline, CDR1 is MGHRA, CDR2 YSYEKL. The CDR3 loop reads CASSQLAGEYEQYF.

This sequence joins TRBV15 and TRBJ2-5; the D call from TCRdb, TRBD1, cannot be confirmed without DNA. The CDR3 totals 17 residues. CDR1 LNHNV and CDR2 YYDKDF come from the germline V gene (reference sequence). The chain's CDR3 is CATSRDPGAGNQETQYF.

The chain is built from TRBV15 and TRBJ2-1. CDR1 and CDR2 from the germline V gene are LNHNV and YYDKDF (reference sequence). This CDR3 is 14 amino acids long. CDR3 in amino acids: CATSRGSVNNEQFF.

The chain links TRBV24-1 to TRBJ2-3. CDR3 length equals 15 residues. Germline lookup yields CDR1 KGHDR and CDR2 SFDVKD. CDR3 sequence: CATSGRVIGSDTQYF.

The chain has TRBV7-9 and TRBJ2-7. There are 14 residues in the CDR3. CDR1 is SEHNR, CDR2 FQNEAQ, per germline (reference sequence). The CDR3 sequence: CASSPSHRAYEKYF.

The CDR3 loop is CASSATGPPTPTGELFF. V and J are TRBV7-8 and TRBJ2-2; TCRdb outputs TRBD1, but without DNA this stays unchecked. The germline V gene has CDR1 SGHVS and CDR2 FQNEAQ. The CDR3 extends over 17 amino acids.

The CDR3 here is CASSQDPELGNGYTF. The chain uses TRBV4-1 and TRBJ1-2. Germline-derived CDR1 and CDR2 are MGHRA and YSYEKL. The CDR3 loop spans 15 amino acids.

The chain employs TRBV28 and TRBJ1-6; with no DNA, the TCRdb D assignment of TRBD1 cannot be verified. This CDR3 has 15 residues. CDR1 and CDR2 (germline): MDHEN, SYDVKM. Here the CDR3 reads CASSSGTGDNSPLHF. Combining the CDR3 with reference TRBV28 and TRBJ1-6 gives the whole variable domain DVKVTQSSRYLVKRTGEKVFLECVQDMDHENMFWYRQDPGLGLRLIYFSYDVKMKEKGDIPEGYSVSREKKERFSLILESASTNQTSMYLCASSSGTGDNSPLHFGNGTRLTVT.

The chain links TRBV27 to TRBJ2-7; the TRBD2 assignment by TCRdb is unverifiable without DNA. CDR1 is MNHEY and CDR2 is SMNVEV in the germline V gene (reference sequence). This CDR3 is built from 15 residues. The chain's CDR3 is CASRQGLQSSYEQYF.